A single sample is the source of the 18 T cell receptor beta chains below, sequenced in a study of blood T cells in healthy people across ages (dated by TCRdb to the mid-2010s). The library was obtained by 5' RACE. The sequencer was an Illumina HiSeq 2500. A second roughly 6 to 11 cycle PCR used a sample-barcoded 5' primer and a J-beta primer mix. TCRdb reprocessed the public reads (quality trimming at Q25 with fastp, clone calling with MiXCR) and kept in-frame beta chains. Each CDR3 protein gets just one entry, which takes the most common genes and DNA from the rows behind it. Recorded for this sample are 800,000 or so distinct CDR3 sequences; 25% of them occurred a single time. The ten largest clones take up approximately 3.7% of the sample. These same records also appear under a second study, on T cells of mothers and their children.

Sequencing input: blood. Every receptor here comes from a boy younger than 18 in good health.

This clonotype was detected a few times. A junction end diverges from the germline sequence, so it may reflect a read error. The J gene is TRBJ2-1, the V gene TRBV4-3; 7 bases fit TRBD1. The CDR3 sequence is 14 residues long. Germline CDR1 LGHNA, CDR2 YSLEER. CDR3 region: CASSQDRDSGGPLF. CDR3 in DNA: TGCGCCAGCAGCCAAGATCGCGATTCAGGGGGACCCCTCTTC.

This clonotype was picked up a small number of times. CDR3 region: CASGLGSSYNEQFF. The CDR3 bases are TGTGCTAGTGGTTTGGGGAGCTCCTACAATGAGCAGTTCTTC. The gene calls are TRBV12-5 and TRBJ2-1, with no clear D. Germline values: CDR1 LGHNT, CDR2 FRNRAP. V lost 1 base and J 0 bases, leaving 4 bases between the germline ends. This CDR3 is 14 amino acids long. The full variable domain, rest sourced from reference TRBV12-5 and TRBJ2-1, is DARVTQTPRHKVTEMGQEVTMRCQPILGHNTVFWYRQTMMQGLELLAYFRNRAPLDDSGMPKDRFSAEMPDATLATLKIQPSEPRDSAVYFCASGLGSSYNEQFFGPGTRLTVL.

This clonotype occurred many times. V and J are TRBV7-2 and TRBJ2-1; the match to TRBD1 covers 10 bases. J was trimmed by 7 bases and V by 5 bases; bases with no gene match: 8. This CDR3 is 15 amino acids long. Germline CDR1 reads SGHTA; CDR2 reads FQGNSA. CDR3: CASSPRDRGVNEQFF. The CDR3 DNA is TGTGCCAGCAGCCCGCGGGACAGGGGAGTAAATGAGCAGTTCTTC.

The chain has TRBV24-1 and TRBJ2-1, with 10 bases matching TRBD2. The CDR3 is 16 residues long. Trimming cost V 1 base and J 9 bases; bases outside gene matches: 8. Germline CDR1 reads KGHDR; CDR2 reads SFDVKD. The CDR3 DNA follows: TGTGCCACCAGTGATTTTGGTTCTAGCGGGAGTTCTGAGCAGTTCTTC. Its protein product is CATSDFGSSGSSEQFF.

The V gene is TRBV7-2, the J gene TRBJ1-2; maybe TRBD1 (5 bases). CDR3 length equals 15 residues. Germline V gene lookup returns CDR1 SGHTA and CDR2 FQGNSA. V shed 5 bases and J shed 0 bases, with 13 bases lying between them. CDR3 loop: CASSRGTDANYGYTF. CDR3 bases: TGTGCCAGCAGCCGAGGGACGGATGCTAACTATGGCTACACCTTC.

This clonotype came up a few times. The V gene is TRBV5-1, the J gene TRBJ2-7, with 7 bases fitting TRBD1. CDR1 is SGHRS, CDR2 YFSETQ, per germline. V gave up 6 bases and J gave up 0 bases; unmatched junction bases: 6. CDR3 length equals 14 residues. The CDR3 sequence: CASTPTGSSYEQYF. CDR3 bases: TGCGCCAGCACCCCGACAGGGAGCTCCTACGAGCAGTACTTC.

The chain links TRBV28 to TRBJ1-6; 9 bases align to TRBD1. Germline trimming cut 6 bases from V and 6 bases from J; bases unmatched to any gene: 12. The length of the CDR3 is 17 residues. Germline V lookup: CDR1 MDHEN, CDR2 SYDVKM. Here the CDR3 DNA reads TGTGCCAGCAGACGAAAACCGGGACAGGGCCCTAATTCACCCCTCCACTTT. This codes for CASRRKPGQGPNSPLHF.

This clonotype came up a few times. The junction departs from the called germline gene at one end, perhaps through a read error. The chain couples TRBV7-7 to TRBJ2-1; D not resolved. The end of the DNA fits TRBJ2-7 better, so the J call may be wrong. CDR1 is SSHAT, CDR2 FNYEAQ, per germline (reference sequence). There are 14 residues in the CDR3. The CDR3 loop reads CASSLSDGSREQYF. Here the CDR3 DNA reads TGTGCTAGCAGCTTATCGGATGGGTCACGTGAGCAGTACTTC.

This clonotype was picked up many times. The DNA for the CDR3 is TGCGCCAGCAGCGGGGGACTAGCGGGGGGATACAATGAGCAGTTCTTC. It encodes CASSGGLAGGYNEQFF. The V call is TRBV5-1, the J call TRBJ2-1, with TRBD2 matching 15 bases. The CDR3 sequence is 16 residues long. V lost 4 bases and J lost 4; bases outside the gene matches: 3. Germline loops: CDR1 SGHRS, CDR2 YFSETQ.

In its sample, this clonotype was seen a few times. The chain combines TRBV7-9 with TRBJ1-4; D possibly corresponds to TRBD1 (5 bases). Germline-derived CDR1 and CDR2 are SEHNR and FQNEAQ (reference sequence). This CDR3 is 14 amino acids long. V lost 5 bases, J lost 8 bases, and 15 bases lay in between. The chain's CDR3 is CASSPPGRLEKLFF. CDR3 nucleotides: TGTGCCAGCAGCCCACCGGGACGTCTAGAAAAACTGTTTTTT.

This clonotype has a handful of counts. The rearrangement joins TRBV5-6 to TRBJ1-6, with D perhaps matching TRBD1 (5 bases). The germline CDR1 and CDR2 sequences are SGHDT and YYEEEE. CDR3 length: 14 residues. The germline V and J ends were trimmed by 2 bases and 11 bases, with 14 bases remaining between them. CDR3 sequence reads: CASSFEWGNPPLHF. For the CDR3, the DNA is TGTGCCAGCAGCTTTGAGTGGGGGAATCCACCCCTCCACTTT.

The chain couples TRBV12-3 or TRBV12-4 to TRBJ2-7; 8 nucleotides line up with TRBD2. The J segment lost 6 bases and the V segment lost 7 bases, leaving 11 bases of the junction unmatched. The CDR3 has 14 amino acids. The CDR3 is CASTQGLGVPEQYF. The DNA for the CDR3 is TGTGCCAGCACTCAGGGACTAGGTGTTCCCGAGCAGTACTTC.

J is TRBJ2-3 and V is TRBV5-1; 8 bases agree with TRBD2. Germline V lookup: CDR1 SGHRS, CDR2 YFSETQ. Trimming removed 0 bases from V and 2 bases from J; junction bases left unmatched: 5. The CDR3 is 16 amino acids. The CDR3 protein is CASSLGGLASTDTQYF. CDR3 sequence (DNA): TGCGCCAGCAGCTTGGGTGGACTAGCATCCACAGATACGCAGTATTTT.

This clonotype was picked up a small number of times. The rearrangement uses TRBV30 and TRBJ2-5; D remains unclear. Trimming pared 0 bases from V and 4 bases from J, leaving 21 bases between. Germline V CDR1 and CDR2: GTSNPN, SVGIG (reference sequence). The CDR3 is made up of 17 amino acids. The CDR3 DNA sequence: TGTGCCTGGAGTGTAAGGGTGGAGACGTATGAGACAGAGACCCAGTACTTC. Its protein product is CAWSVRVETYETETQYF.

This sequence joins TRBV19 and TRBJ2-5; no clear D gene. The DNA end is more similar to TRBJ2-1, so the J call may be wrong. The CDR3 has 15 residues. CDR1 LNHDA and CDR2 SQIVND come from the germline V gene (reference sequence). CDR3 sequence reads: CASSREPPQGNEQFF. For the CDR3, the DNA is TGTGCCAGTAGTCGTGAGCCCCCACAAGGCAATGAGCAGTTCTTC.

The rearrangement joins TRBV12-3 or TRBV12-4 to TRBJ2-1, with D hard to call. CDR3 length: 13 amino acids. Trimming shortened V by 8 bases and J by 4 bases, and 12 bases separated the two germline ends. The CDR3: CASFRGTYNEQFF. As DNA, the CDR3 is TGTGCCAGCTTCCGTGGCACGTACAATGAGCAGTTCTTC.

This clonotype was detected only a few times. The V and J genes are TRBV5-1 and TRBJ1-2; D is undetermined. V lost 4 bases, J lost 8 bases, and 18 bases lay in between. The CDR3 has 14 amino acids. Germline values: CDR1 SGHRS, CDR2 YFSETQ. The DNA for the CDR3 is TGCGCCAGCAGCGGGGAGCCGGCTTACTGGGGCTACACCTTC. The encoded protein is CASSGEPAYWGYTF.

This rearrangement joins TRBV28 to TRBJ2-7; unclear D gene. Germline V lookup: CDR1 MDHEN, CDR2 SYDVKM. The ends were cut back, 3 bases at V and 0 bases at J, with 12 bases in the middle. The CDR3 is 15 residues long. The CDR3 loop is CASSFVGFNSYEQYF. The CDR3 region has the DNA TGTGCCAGCAGTTTCGTGGGATTCAACTCCTACGAGCAGTACTTC.